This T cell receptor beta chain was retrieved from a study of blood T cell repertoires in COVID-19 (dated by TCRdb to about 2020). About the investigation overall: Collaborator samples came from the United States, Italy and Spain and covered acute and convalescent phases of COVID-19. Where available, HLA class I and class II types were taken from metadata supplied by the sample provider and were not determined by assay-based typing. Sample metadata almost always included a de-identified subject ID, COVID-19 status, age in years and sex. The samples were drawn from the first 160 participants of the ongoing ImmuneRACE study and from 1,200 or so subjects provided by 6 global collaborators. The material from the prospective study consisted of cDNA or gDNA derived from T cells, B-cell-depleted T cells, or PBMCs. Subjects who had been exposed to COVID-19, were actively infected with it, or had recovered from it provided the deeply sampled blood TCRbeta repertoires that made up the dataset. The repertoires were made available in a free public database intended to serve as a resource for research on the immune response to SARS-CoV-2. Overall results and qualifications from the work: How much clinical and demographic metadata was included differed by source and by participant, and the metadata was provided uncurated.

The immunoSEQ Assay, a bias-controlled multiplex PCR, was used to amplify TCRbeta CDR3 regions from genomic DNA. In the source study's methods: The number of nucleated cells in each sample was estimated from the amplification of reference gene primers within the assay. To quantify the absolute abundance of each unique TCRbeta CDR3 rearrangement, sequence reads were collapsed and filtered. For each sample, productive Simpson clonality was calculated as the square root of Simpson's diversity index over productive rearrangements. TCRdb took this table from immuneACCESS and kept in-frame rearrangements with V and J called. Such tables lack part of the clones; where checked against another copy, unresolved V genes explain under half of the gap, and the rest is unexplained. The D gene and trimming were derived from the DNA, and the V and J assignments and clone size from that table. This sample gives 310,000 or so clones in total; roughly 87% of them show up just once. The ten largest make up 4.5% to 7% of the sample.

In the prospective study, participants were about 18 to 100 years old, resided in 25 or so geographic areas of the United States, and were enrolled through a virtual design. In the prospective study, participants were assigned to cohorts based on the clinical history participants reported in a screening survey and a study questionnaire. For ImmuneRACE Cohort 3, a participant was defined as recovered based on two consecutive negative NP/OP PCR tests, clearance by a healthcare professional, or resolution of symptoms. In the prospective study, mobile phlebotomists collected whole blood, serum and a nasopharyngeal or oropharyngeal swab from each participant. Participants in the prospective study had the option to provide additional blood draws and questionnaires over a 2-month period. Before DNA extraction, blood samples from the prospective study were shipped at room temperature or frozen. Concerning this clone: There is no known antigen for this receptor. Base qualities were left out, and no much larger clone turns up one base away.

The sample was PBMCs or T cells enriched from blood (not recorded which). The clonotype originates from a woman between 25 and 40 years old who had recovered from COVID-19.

This receptor has the CDR3 CASLRDRAGYGYTF. The sequenced DNA is TGTGCCAGCTTAAGAGACAGGGCGGGTTATGGCTACACCTTC. The chain joins TRBV6-5 to TRBJ1-2, with TRBD1 identical over 7 junction bases. Germline trimming amounts to 8 bases on V and 5 bases on J, with 11 as the count of junction bases outside the gene matches. CDR1 is given as MNHEY and CDR2 as SVGAGI, both from the germline V gene. CDR3 length: 14 amino acids, cysteine to phenylalanine. Just CDR3 DNA is preserved here, 42 bases in frame from base 1.